The TCR beta chain described here comes from a study of CD8 T cells in Susac syndrome. The study's findings and limits: The study recognized that its TCR sequencing and HLA analysis covered a relatively small number of individuals.

CD8+ and CD4+ T cells from blood underwent TCR beta sequencing, which was carried out in a high-throughput format. Negative magnetic isolation gave CD8+ and CD4+ cells; FACS enriched CD8+ TEMRA. The RNA input was roughly 0.45 to 1 ug, and it was reverse transcribed with random hexamers. TCRdb re-called the immunoSEQ multiplex PCR reads with MiXCR, one entry per CDR3 protein. The profile shows 150,000 to 200,000 distinct CDR3 sequences, 90% to 95% of them singletons. Note on this clonotype: Its antigen remains unidentified.

The clonotype comes from a human donor in good health. The sample taken for sequencing was CD4+ T cells from PBMCs.

Here the CDR3 DNA reads TGTGCCAGCAGCCAAGGGGGCCCCACTGAAGCTTTCTTT. This sequence encodes CASSQGGPTEAFF. The chain combines TRBV3-1 with TRBJ1-1; possible D gene TRBD1, 5 bases. Trimming took 1 base from V and 4 from J, leaving 7 bases between them. The CDR3 is made up of 13 amino acids. Germline loops: CDR1 LGHDT, CDR2 YNNKEL (reference sequence).